These 2 T cell receptor beta chains came from one sample sequenced in a study of blood T cell repertoires in COVID-19. Sequencing used immunoSEQ multiplex PCR; TCRdb keeps in-frame clones, though not all of them. There are hundreds of thousands of clones in the sample; more than 75% occur only once, and around 2% lies in the top ten. The sample was PBMCs or T cells enriched from blood (not recorded which). The receptors come from a woman aged 60-75 years in a cohort exposed to, infected with or recovered from COVID-19 (not recorded which).

The J gene is TRBJ1-3, the V gene TRBV4-1; D possibly corresponds to TRBD1 (6 bases). V gave up 4 bases and J gave up 3 bases, with 13 bases separating them. The CDR3 runs 15 residues. Per the germline V gene, CDR1 is MGHRA and CDR2 is YSYEKL. CDR3 bases: TGCGCCAGCAGCCCAGGGGCCGCCGGTGGAAACACCATATATTTT. Protein: CASSPGAAGGNTIYF.

This chain joins TRBV12-3 or TRBV12-4 and TRBJ2-5, with 9 nucleotides matching TRBD1. This CDR3 contains 12 residues. Trimming removed 5 bases from V and 7 bases from J; junction bases left unmatched: 2. The CDR3 sequence: CASSPDRGTQYF. The CDR3 bases are TGTGCCAGCAGTCCGGACAGGGGGACCCAGTACTTC.